This TCR beta chain is drawn from a study of T cell repertoires in cytomegalovirus infection. Study information: It was recently identified HLA-C-restricted and well-studied HLA-B-restricted CMV epitopes that the study used.

Findings of the study overall: In two of eight donors, the top clonotype was HLA-C-restricted CMV-specific.

This clonotype was seen a handful of times. The antigen remains unidentified. TCRdb itself ran the reads through MiXCR, one entry per CDR3 protein. The table shows some 500,000 distinct CDR3 sequences, with more than 30% occurring only once. The germline gives CDR1 LNHDA, CDR2 SQIVND (reference sequence). This CDR3 contains 17 residues. The trim removed 3 bases at V and 4 bases at J, leaving 11 bases unmatched. Source: cultured PBMCs, taken from culture after CMV antigen stimulation. The chain employs TRBV19 and TRBJ2-3; 9 bases map to TRBD2. The TCR comes from a human donor in good health (CMV status not recorded). Some clones in this sample may be carry-over from other donors' samples. The DNA of the CDR3 is TGTGCCAGTAGTATCGGGTTAGCGGGAGCCGGAGCAGATACGCAGTATTTT. Its protein product is CASSIGLAGAGADTQYF. The whole variable domain, remainder taken from reference TRBV19 and TRBJ2-3, is DGGITQSPKYLFRKEGQNVTLSCEQNLNHDAMYWYRQDPGQGLRLIYYSQIVNDFQKGDIAEGYSVSREKKESFPLTVTSAQKNPTAFYLCASSIGLAGAGADTQYFGPGTRLTVL.